The sequence of this T cell receptor beta chain was determined in a study of blood T cell repertoires in COVID-19. Those enrolled in Seattle joined during active infection and were followed longitudinally afterward. Repertoires were generated with immunoSEQ multiplex PCR, while TCRdb's copy carries only in-frame clones and drops some. Among about 180,000 clones listed, approximately 80% were seen once. This clone was detected only a few times. The CDR3 extends over 17 amino acids. The germline V gene has CDR1 ENHRY and CDR2 SYGVKD. With 2 bases clipped from V and 10 bases from J, the junction kept 9 bases outside the gene matches.

This sequence originates from a woman aged 35 to 49 with COVID-19, enrolled during active disease. Material for sequencing was peripheral blood. The chain joins TRBV10-3 to TRBJ2-4, with 15 bases lining up with TRBD2. CDR3 residues: CAISEGLAGGPGEIQYF. The CDR3 DNA reads as TGTGCCATCAGTGAGGGACTAGCGGGGGGGCCAGGAGAGATTCAGTACTTC.